This T cell receptor beta chain was captured in a study of blood T cell repertoires in COVID-19 (dated by TCRdb to 2018 to 2020). At the level of the whole study: Samples covering the acute and convalescent phases of COVID-19 were provided by collaborators in the United States, Italy and Spain. The prospective study material was composed of cDNA or gDNA derived from T cells, B-cell-depleted T cells, or PBMCs. Samples came from the ongoing ImmuneRACE study (first 160 participants) plus 1,254 subjects from 6 global collaborators. The dataset comprised deeply sampled blood TCRbeta repertoires from subjects exposed to, actively infected with, or recovered from COVID-19. HLA class I and class II types, where available, came from metadata supplied by the sample provider rather than from assay-based typing. A freely available public database, intended as a resource for researchers studying the immune response to SARS-CoV-2, is where the repertoires were released. Nearly every sample came with metadata listing a de-identified subject ID, COVID-19 status, age in years and sex.

CDR3 length: 14 amino acids, cysteine to phenylalanine. Of all the DNA, just the CDR3 is kept, 42 bases in frame from base 1. V is clipped by 4 bases and J by 4 bases, and the sequence between their germline boundaries is 13 bases long. CDR1 and CDR2, looked up from the germline V gene, are SNHLY and FYNNEI. Participants in the prospective study were enrolled through a virtual design, were aged roughly 18 to 100 years, and lived in about 25 United States geographic areas. To assign participants to cohorts, the prospective study relied on clinical history that participants themselves reported in a screening survey and a study questionnaire. Each participant in the prospective study had whole blood, serum and a nasopharyngeal or oropharyngeal swab collected by mobile phlebotomists. Prospective study participants could optionally give additional blood draws and questionnaires over an approximately 2-month period. Prospective study blood samples were shipped either frozen or at room temperature before DNA extraction.

The research as a whole found: How much clinical and demographic metadata was included differed by source and by participant, and the metadata was provided uncurated.

The immunoSEQ Assay, a bias-controlled multiplex PCR, was used to amplify TCRbeta CDR3 regions from genomic DNA. Processing in the source paper ran as follows. Within the assay, amplification of reference gene primers was used to estimate how many nucleated cells each sample contained. Sequence reads were collapsed and filtered to measure the absolute abundance of every unique TCRbeta CDR3 rearrangement. Productive Simpson clonality was computed per sample as the square root of Simpson's diversity index over productive rearrangements. The source is immuneACCESS, and TCRdb retained only in-frame sequences with V and J called. Part of the clones is not carried over; for the studies checked, unresolved V genes explain less than half of this, and the remainder is unexplained. Clone size and the V and J calls come from that table; the DNA yielded D and trimming. This sample holds about 340,000 clones; 86% were observed only once. Roughly 4.2% of the sample is in the top ten clones.

For this clone: This clone's antigen is unknown. No per-base quality is available; no much larger clone lies one base away.

This receptor chain uses TRBV2 and TRBJ1-1; the D gene is perhaps TRBD1, from 5 matching bases. The sample comprised PBMCs or T cells enriched from blood (not recorded which). This TCR was sampled from a woman between 35 and 50 years old with acute COVID-19. The DNA sequence is as follows: TGTGCCAGCAGTGCAAGGGTGCAGGGCACTGAAGCTTTCTTT. The resulting protein is CASSARVQGTEAFF.